Each of the 10 T cell receptor beta chains below was sequenced from the same sample in a study of T cell clusters in autoimmune cytopenias. Some 38,000 genome equivalents of blood DNA were amplified for TRB. Multiplex touch-down PCR amplified TRB using TRB-A and TRB-B pools in one tube. TCRdb reprocessed the multiplex PCR reads and keeps a single row for each CDR3 protein, giving no DNA. The clone table shows about 12,000 distinct CDR3 sequences, with the ten largest holding approximately 3.2%. This sample was shared with a second study, whose subject was T cell repertoires in aging, cancer and after chemotherapy.

The sample comprised peripheral blood. The receptor source for this set is a human donor in good health.

In terms of frequency, this clonotype is medium-sized (0.01 to 0.1%). The rearrangement links TRBV12-3 or TRBV12-4 to TRBJ1-6; without DNA, the TCRdb call of TRBD1 cannot be checked. The CDR3 totals 15 residues. CDR3: CASRSAQGRGSPLHF.

This clonotype counts as medium-sized (0.01 to 0.1%) by frequency. The rearrangement joins TRBV29-1 to TRBJ2-3; TCRdb names TRBD1, which stays unverified in the absence of DNA. The V gene's germline CDR1 is SQVTM and CDR2 ANQGSEA. This CDR3 spans 13 amino acids. The CDR3 loop is CSVGARGKGTQYF.

The V call is TRBV20-1, the J call TRBJ2-7. In germline, CDR1 is DFQATT, CDR2 SNEGSKA (reference sequence). The CDR3 is 11 amino acids. CDR3 protein: CSAQHYSEQYF.

This rearrangement joins TRBV19 to TRBJ2-1; without DNA, the TCRdb call of TRBD1 cannot be checked. CDR1 is LNHDA, CDR2 SQIVND, per germline (reference sequence). The CDR3 length is 13 residues. This chain's CDR3 is CASNTGEIGEQFF.

This clonotype is identified as medium-sized from frequency. The rearrangement links TRBV29-1 to TRBJ1-1; the TRBD1 assignment by TCRdb is unverifiable without DNA. The V gene's germline CDR1 is SQVTM and CDR2 ANQGSEA. This CDR3 has 13 residues. The CDR3 region is CSVRATGGTEAFF.

The chain couples TRBV7-9 to TRBJ2-5. The CDR3 spans 14 residues. In germline, CDR1 is SEHNR, CDR2 FQNEAQ (reference sequence). The CDR3 is CASSLARDVETQYF.

V usage is TRBV6-6 and J usage is TRBJ2-3; TCRdb returns TRBD2, unconfirmable since there is no DNA. Germline assignment: CDR1 MNHNY and CDR2 SVGAGI (reference sequence). This CDR3 comprises 15 residues. CDR3 amino acids: CASNGEERSTDTQYF.

This chain uses TRBV12-3 or TRBV12-4 with TRBJ2-1; TCRdb proposes TRBD2, but this gene call is untestable without DNA. The length of the CDR3 is 15 residues. CDR3 in amino acids: CASNPAGSSYNEQFF.

Measured by frequency, this clonotype is medium-sized. This sequence joins TRBV30 and TRBJ1-2. This CDR3 region has 11 residues. Germline CDR1 and CDR2: GTSNPN and SVGIG (reference sequence). The CDR3 loop reads CAWSSSEGYTF.

By frequency, this clonotype is medium-sized. The V and J genes are TRBV11-1 and TRBJ1-1. This CDR3 spans 13 amino acids. Per the germline V gene, CDR1 is SGHAT and CDR2 is FQDESV (reference sequence). Here the CDR3 reads CASSPRVLGGAFF.